This is a list of T cell receptor beta chains from one sample in a study of pediatric ulcerative colitis. Method: immunoSEQ multiplex PCR; TCRdb's copy keeps in-frame clones and lacks some. Of some 60,000 clones in the sample, around four fifths were seen once. Sequences were obtained from blood. These receptor sequences come from a boy between 10 and 17 years old with moderate ulcerative colitis. CDR3s include the opening cysteine and the closing phenylalanine or tryptophan. D genes are given only for firm matches. A row's size may be missing; if present it is once, few, many or a size class.

V	size	D	J	DNA	CDR3
TRBV11-2	NA	NA	TRBJ1-4	TGTGCCAGCAGCTTAGCCCCCGCAACTAATGAAAAACTGTTTTTT	CASSLAPATNEKLFF
TRBV11-2	NA	TRBD2	TRBJ2-1	TGTGCCAGCAGCTCGGGACTACGAGAGCAGTTCTTC	CASSSGLREQFF
TRBV7-9	NA	NA	TRBJ2-7	TGTGCCAGCAGCTTAGACGCGCTAGACGAGCAGTACTTC	CASSLDALDEQYF
TRBV7-8	NA	NA	TRBJ1-4	TGTGCCAGCAGCCCCGGACAGAAGAATGAAAAACTGTTTTTT	CASSPGQKNEKLFF
TRBV7-3	NA	NA	TRBJ2-7	TGTGCCAGCAGCAAGGGGATGACAGAGGGCGAGCAGTACTTC	CASSKGMTEGEQYF
TRBV18	few	TRBD1	TRBJ2-7	TGTGCCAGCTCACTCCTTCGGGTGACAGGGGAATTACCCTACGAGCAGTACTTC	CASSLLRVTGELPYEQYF
TRBV7-9	NA	TRBD1	TRBJ1-5	TGTGCCAGCAGCATCACAGGGGCAGGACAGCCCCAGCATTTT	CASSITGAGQPQHF
TRBV11-2	NA	NA	TRBJ2-1	TGTGCCAGCAGCTTAGTAATATTGGGGGACCAGTTCTTC	CASSLVILGDQFF
TRBV19	once	NA	TRBJ2-3	TGTGCCAGTAACGGGGGAAGCACAGATACGCAGTATTTT	CASNGGSTDTQYF
TRBV14	NA	NA	TRBJ1-2	TGTGCCAGCAGCTACCGTGGATCCCCCCGTATACTGAATGTTAACTATGGCTACACCTTC	CASSYRGSPRILNVNYGYTF
TRBV4-3	NA	NA	TRBJ2-1	TGCGCCAGCAGCCAAGAGGCCAGCGGCGACAATGAGCAGTTCTTC	CASSQEASGDNEQFF
TRBV7-9	NA	NA	TRBJ2-5	TGTGCCAGCAGCCCCAGGGGGGTAAGACAGTACCAAGAGACCCAGTACTTC	CASSPRGVRQYQETQYF
TRBV28	NA	TRBD1	TRBJ1-2	TGTGCCACCCTCCCCCGGGGGACAGGGGTCTATGGCTACACCTTC	CATLPRGTGVYGYTF
TRBV7-9	NA	NA	TRBJ1-3	TGTGCCAGCAGCCCTTTGACAGACTCTGGAAACACCATATATTTT	CASSPLTDSGNTIYF